This TCR beta chain was captured in a study of shared clonotypes between healthy human individuals. Looking at the study overall: Used for every donor were three CD4 naive, three CD4 memory, two CD8 naive and one CD8 memory plate.

As defined, naive CD8 cells were CD45RO-negative and positively selected for CCR7, with terminally differentiated effector memory CD45RA+ cells excluded. Profiling relied on immunoSEQ multiplex PCR, and the TCRdb table lists in-frame clones only, not all of them. The table includes millions of clones, over 85% detected once. The CDR3 covers 13 residues. V was pared by 4 bases and J by 2 bases, with 7 bases between. In germline, CDR1 is SGDLS, CDR2 YYNGEE. The gene calls are TRBV9 and TRBJ2-1, with no clear D. This sequence was found in a man aged 18 to 29 in good health. The sequenced sample consisted of naive CD8+ T cells sorted from blood. CDR3 bases: TGTGCCAGCAGCTCCGGGCCCTACAATGAGCAGTTCTTC. It translates to CASSSGPYNEQFF.